The clone carrying this TCR beta chain has at least ten counts. TCRdb reprocessed the RT-PCR reads with MiXCR, giving one entry per CDR3 protein. This sample has about 700,000 distinct CDR3 sequences; approximately 15% occur once, and the top ten carry roughly 3.9%. V lost 3 bases and J lost 5; bases outside the gene matches: 10. CDR3 length equals 16 residues. The germline V gene has CDR1 SGHTA and CDR2 FQGNSA. The TCR was taken from a female donor in good health, serving as a healthy control. This chain links TRBV7-2 with TRBJ2-5, with TRBD2 identical over 9 bases. The specimen was memory CD4+ T cells from blood. The CDR3 sequence is CASSFGSGGGEETQYF. The CDR3, as DNA: TGTGCCAGCAGCTTCGGTAGCGGGGGAGGGGAGGAGACCCAGTACTTC.